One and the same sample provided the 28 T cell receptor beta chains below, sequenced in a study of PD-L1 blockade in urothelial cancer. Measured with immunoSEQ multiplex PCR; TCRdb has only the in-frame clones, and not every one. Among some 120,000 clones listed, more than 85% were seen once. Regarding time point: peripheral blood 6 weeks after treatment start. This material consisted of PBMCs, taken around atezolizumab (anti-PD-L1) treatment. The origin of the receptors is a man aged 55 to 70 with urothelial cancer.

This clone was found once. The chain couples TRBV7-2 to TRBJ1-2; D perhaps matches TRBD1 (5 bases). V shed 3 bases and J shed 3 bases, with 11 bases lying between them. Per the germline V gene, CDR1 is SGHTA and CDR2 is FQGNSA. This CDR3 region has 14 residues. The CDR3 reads CASSFLGQYYGYTF. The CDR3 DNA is TGTGCCAGCAGCTTCCTGGGGCAGTACTATGGCTACACCTTC. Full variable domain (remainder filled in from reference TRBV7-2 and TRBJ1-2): GAGVSQSPSNKVTEKGKDVELRCDPISGHTALYWYRQSLGQGLEFLIYFQGNSAPDKSGLPSDRFSAERTGGSVSTLTIQRTQQEDSAVYLCASSFLGQYYGYTFGSGTRLTVV.

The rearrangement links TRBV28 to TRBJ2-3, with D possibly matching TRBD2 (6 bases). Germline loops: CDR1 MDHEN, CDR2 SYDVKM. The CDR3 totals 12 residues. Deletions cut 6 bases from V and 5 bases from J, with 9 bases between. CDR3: CASRGTLDTQYF. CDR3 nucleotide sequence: TGTGCCAGCAGGGGGACTTTAGATACGCAGTATTTT.

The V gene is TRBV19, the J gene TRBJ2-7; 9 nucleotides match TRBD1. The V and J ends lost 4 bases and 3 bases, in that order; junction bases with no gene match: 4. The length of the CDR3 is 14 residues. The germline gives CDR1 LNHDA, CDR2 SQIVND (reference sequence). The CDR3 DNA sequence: TGTGCCAGTAGTAGGGGACAGGGAGACTACGAGCAGTACTTC. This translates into CASSRGQGDYEQYF.

The DNA for the CDR3 is TGTGCCAGCAGCTCAAGAGGGGGCAATGAGCAGTTCTTC. It translates to CASSSRGGNEQFF. V is TRBV11-3 and J is TRBJ2-1; weak D call: TRBD1 (6 bases). This CDR3 spans 13 amino acids. The V and J ends lost 4 bases and 6 bases respectively, with 10 bases between them. The V gene's germline CDR1 is SGHNT and CDR2 YENEEA.

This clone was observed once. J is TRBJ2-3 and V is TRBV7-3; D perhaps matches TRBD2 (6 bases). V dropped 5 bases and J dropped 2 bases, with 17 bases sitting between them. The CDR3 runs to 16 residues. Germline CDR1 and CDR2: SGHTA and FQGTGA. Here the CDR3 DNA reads TGTGCCAGCAGCCTCGACCCAGCGGGCTACACAGATACGCAGTATTTT. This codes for CASSLDPAGYTDTQYF.

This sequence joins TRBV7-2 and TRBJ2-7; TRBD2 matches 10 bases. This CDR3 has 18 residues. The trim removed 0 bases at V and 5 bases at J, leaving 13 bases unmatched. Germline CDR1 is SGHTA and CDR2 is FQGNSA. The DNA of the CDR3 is TGTGCCAGCAGCTTAGCGCAGGCTAGCGGGGGTCGGCTCGACGAGCAGTACTTC. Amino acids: CASSLAQASGGRLDEQYF.

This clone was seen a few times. The CDR3 DNA is TGTGCCAGCAGTGCGAGCGGGGGGACGAACACCGGGGAGCTGTTTTTT. As protein: CASSASGGTNTGELFF. The gene calls are TRBV6-1 and TRBJ2-2, with 9 bases that match TRBD2. The CDR3 is 16 amino acids. Germline CDR1 reads MNHNS; CDR2 reads SASEGT. The trim removed 4 bases at V and 0 bases at J, leaving 3 bases unmatched.

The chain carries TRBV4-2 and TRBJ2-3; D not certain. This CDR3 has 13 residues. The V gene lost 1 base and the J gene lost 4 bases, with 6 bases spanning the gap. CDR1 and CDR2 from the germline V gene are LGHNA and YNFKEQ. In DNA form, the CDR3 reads TGTGCCAGCAGCCAAGCTGCGGCAGATACGCAGTATTTT. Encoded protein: CASSQAAADTQYF.

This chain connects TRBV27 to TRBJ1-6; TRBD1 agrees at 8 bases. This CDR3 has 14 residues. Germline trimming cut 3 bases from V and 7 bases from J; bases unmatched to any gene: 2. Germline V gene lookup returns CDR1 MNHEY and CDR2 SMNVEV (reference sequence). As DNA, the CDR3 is TGTGCCAGCAGTTTCAGGACAGGGAATTCACCCCTCCACTTT. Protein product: CASSFRTGNSPLHF.

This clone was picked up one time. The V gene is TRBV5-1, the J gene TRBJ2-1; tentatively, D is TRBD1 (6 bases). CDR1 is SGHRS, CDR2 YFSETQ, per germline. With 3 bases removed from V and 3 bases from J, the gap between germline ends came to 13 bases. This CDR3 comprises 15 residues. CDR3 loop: CASSSGGANYNEQFF. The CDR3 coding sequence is TGCGCCAGCAGCTCTGGGGGCGCTAACTACAATGAGCAGTTCTTC.

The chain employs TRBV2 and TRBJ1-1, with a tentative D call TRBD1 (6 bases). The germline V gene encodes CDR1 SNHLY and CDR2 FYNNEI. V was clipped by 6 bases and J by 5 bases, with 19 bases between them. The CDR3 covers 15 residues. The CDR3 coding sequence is TGTGCCAGCAGCAAAGAGACAGGTCCTTTGACTGAAGCTTTCTTT. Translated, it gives CASSKETGPLTEAFF.

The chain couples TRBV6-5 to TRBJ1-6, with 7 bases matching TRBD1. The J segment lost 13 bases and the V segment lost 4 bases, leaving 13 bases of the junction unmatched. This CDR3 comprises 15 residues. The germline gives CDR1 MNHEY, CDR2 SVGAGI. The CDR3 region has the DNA TGTGCCAGCAGTTTCGACCGGGACAGCAGACGGCCCCTCCACTTT. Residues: CASSFDRDSRRPLHF.

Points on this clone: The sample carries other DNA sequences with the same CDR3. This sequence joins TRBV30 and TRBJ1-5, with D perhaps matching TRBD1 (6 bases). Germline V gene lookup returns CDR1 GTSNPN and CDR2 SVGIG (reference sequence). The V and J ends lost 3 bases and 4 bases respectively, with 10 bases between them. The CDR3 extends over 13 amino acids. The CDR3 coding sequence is TGTGCCTGGAGCCAGGGGTGGAATCAGCCCCAGCATTTT. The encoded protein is CAWSQGWNQPQHF.

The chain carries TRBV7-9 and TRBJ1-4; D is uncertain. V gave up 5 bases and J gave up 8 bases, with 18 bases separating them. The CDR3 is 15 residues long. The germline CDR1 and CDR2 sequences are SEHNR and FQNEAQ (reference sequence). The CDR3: CASSLATGMGEKLFF. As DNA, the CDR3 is TGTGCCAGCAGCCTCGCGACCGGGATGGGGGAAAAACTGTTTTTT.

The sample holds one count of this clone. CDR3 DNA: TGTGCCAGCAACAATCCGGGACAGACCTACGAGCAGTACTTC. Translating it yields CASNNPGQTYEQYF. The rearrangement joins TRBV5-6 to TRBJ2-7; 7 nucleotides align to TRBD1. Losses at the gene ends were 6 bases for V and 2 bases for J; bases not matched to a gene: 8. CDR3 length: 14 amino acids. Germline assignment: CDR1 SGHDT and CDR2 YYEEEE.

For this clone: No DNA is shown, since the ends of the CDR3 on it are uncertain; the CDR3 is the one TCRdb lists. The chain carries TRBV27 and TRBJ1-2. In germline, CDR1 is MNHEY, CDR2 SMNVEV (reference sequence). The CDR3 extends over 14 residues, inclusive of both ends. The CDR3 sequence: CASSPQGLRAGYTF.

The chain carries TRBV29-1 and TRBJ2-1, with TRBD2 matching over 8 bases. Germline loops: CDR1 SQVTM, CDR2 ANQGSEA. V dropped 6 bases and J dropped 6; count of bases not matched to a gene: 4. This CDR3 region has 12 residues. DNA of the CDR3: TGCAGCGTCGATGGACTAGCCAATGAGCAGTTCTTC. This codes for CSVDGLANEQFF.

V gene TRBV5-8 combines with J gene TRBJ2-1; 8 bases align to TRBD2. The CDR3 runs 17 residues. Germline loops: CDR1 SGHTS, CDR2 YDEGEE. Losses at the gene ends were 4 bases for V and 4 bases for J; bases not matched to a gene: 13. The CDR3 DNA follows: TGTGCCAGCAGCAGATTGTTGGGACTAGAGCTGTACAATGAGCAGTTCTTC. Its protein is CASSRLLGLELYNEQFF.

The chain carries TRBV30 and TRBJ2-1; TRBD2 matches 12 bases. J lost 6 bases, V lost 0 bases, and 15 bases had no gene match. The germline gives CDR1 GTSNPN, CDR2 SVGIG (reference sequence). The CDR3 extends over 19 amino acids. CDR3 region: CAWSVGPLLPSGRGNEQFF. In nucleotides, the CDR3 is TGTGCCTGGAGTGTTGGCCCCCTCCTCCCTAGCGGGAGGGGCAATGAGCAGTTCTTC.

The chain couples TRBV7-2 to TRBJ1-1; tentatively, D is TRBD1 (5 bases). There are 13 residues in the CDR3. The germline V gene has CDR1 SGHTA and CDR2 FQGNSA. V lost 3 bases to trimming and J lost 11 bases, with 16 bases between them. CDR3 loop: CASSLAGRSMAFF. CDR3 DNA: TGTGCCAGCAGCTTGGCGGGACGGAGTATGGCTTTCTTT.

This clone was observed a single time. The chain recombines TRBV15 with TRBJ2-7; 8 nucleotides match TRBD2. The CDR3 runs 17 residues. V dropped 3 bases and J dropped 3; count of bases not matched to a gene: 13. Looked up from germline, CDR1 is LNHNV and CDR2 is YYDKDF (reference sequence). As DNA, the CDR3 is TGTGCCACCAGCAGGGTCGTCGGTAGCGGGGCCAACTACGAGCAGTACTTC. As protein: CATSRVVGSGANYEQYF.

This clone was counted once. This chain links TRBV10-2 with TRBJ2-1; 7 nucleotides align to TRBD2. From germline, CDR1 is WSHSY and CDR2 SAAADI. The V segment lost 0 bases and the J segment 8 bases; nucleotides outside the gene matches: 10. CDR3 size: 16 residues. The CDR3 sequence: CASSESPRGRGDEQFF. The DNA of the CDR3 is TGCGCCAGCAGTGAGTCTCCCCGTGGGAGGGGTGATGAGCAGTTCTTC.

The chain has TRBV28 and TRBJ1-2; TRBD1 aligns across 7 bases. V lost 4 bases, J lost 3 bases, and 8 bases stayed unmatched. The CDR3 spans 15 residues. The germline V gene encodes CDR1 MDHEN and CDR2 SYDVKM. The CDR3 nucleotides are TGTGCCAGCAGTTCCCCGGACAGGAGGTACTATGGCTACACCTTC. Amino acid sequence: CASSSPDRRYYGYTF.

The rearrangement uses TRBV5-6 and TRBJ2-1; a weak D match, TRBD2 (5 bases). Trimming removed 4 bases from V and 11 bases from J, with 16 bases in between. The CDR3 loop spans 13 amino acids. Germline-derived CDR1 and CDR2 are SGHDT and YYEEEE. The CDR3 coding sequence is TGTGCCAGCAGCCAGTCCGGGGTCCTTCAGCAGTTCTTC. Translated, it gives CASSQSGVLQQFF. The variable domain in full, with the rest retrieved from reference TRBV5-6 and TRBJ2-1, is DAGVTQSPTHLIKTRGQQVTLRCSPKSGHDTVSWYQQALGQGPQFIFQYYEEEERQRGNFPDRFSGHQFPNYSSELNVNALLLGDSALYLCASSQSGVLQQFFGPGTRLTVL.

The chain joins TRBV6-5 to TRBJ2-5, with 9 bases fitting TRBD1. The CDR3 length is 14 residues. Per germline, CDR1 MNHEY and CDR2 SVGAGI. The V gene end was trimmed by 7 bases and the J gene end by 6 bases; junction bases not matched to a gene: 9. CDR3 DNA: TGTGCCAGCATCCCGGGACAGGGCACTCAGACCCAGTACTTC. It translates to CASIPGQGTQTQYF.

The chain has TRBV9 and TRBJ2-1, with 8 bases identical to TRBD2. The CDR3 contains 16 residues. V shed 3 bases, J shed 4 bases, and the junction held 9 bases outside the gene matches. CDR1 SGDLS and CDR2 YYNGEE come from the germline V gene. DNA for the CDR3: TGTGCCAGCAGCGGCTCTCTTGCGGGGGGTTACAATGAGCAGTTCTTC. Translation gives CASSGSLAGGYNEQFF.

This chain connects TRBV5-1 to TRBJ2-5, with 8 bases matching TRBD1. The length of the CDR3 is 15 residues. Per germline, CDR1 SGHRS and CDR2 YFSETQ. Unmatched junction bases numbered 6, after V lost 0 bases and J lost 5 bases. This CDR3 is CASSLGQGAPETQYF. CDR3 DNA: TGCGCCAGCAGCTTGGGGCAGGGGGCGCCGGAGACCCAGTACTTC.

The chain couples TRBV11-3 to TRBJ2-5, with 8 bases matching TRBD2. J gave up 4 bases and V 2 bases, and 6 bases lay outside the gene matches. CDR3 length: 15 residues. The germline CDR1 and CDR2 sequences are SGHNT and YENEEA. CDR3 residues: CASSLSTSGGETQYF. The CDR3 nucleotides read TGTGCCAGCAGCTTATCCACTAGCGGTGGAGAGACCCAGTACTTC.